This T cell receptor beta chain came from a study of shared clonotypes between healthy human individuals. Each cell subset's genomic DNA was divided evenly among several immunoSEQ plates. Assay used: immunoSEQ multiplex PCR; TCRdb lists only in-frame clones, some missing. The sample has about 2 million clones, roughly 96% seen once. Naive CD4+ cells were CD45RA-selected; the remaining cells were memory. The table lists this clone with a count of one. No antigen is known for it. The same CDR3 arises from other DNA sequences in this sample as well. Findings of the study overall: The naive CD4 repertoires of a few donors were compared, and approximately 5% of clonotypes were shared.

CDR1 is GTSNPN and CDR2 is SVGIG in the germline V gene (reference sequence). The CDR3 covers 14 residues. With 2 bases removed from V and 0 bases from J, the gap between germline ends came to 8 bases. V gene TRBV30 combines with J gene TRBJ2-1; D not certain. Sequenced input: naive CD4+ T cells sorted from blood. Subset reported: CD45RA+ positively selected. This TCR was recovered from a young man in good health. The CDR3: CAWSLRSSYNEQFF. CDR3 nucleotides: TGTGCCTGGAGTCTTCGGAGCTCCTACAATGAGCAGTTCTTC. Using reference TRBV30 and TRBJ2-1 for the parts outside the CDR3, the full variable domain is SQTIHQWPATLVQPVGSPLSLECTVEGTSNPNLYWYRQAAGRGLQLLFYSVGIGQISSEVPQNLSASRPQDRQFILSSKKLLLSDSGFYLCAWSLRSSYNEQFFGPGTRLTVL.